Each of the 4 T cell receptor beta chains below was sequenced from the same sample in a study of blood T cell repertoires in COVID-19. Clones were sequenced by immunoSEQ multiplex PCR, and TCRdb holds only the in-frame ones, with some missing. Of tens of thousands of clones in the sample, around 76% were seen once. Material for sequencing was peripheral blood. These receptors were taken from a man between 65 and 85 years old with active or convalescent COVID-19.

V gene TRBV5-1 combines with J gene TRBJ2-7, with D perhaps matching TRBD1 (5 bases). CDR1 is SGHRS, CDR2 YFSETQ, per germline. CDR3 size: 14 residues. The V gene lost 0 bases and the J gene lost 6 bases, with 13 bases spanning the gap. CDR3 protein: CASSLGTGYREQYF. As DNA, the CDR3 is TGCGCCAGCAGCTTGGGAACAGGTTATCGCGAGCAGTACTTC.

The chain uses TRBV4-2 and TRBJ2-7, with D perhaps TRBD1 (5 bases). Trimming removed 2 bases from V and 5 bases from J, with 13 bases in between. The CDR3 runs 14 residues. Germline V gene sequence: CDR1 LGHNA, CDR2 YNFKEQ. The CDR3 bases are TGTGCCAGCAGCCAATCCAGGGCTAACCACGAGCAGTACTTC. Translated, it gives CASSQSRANHEQYF.

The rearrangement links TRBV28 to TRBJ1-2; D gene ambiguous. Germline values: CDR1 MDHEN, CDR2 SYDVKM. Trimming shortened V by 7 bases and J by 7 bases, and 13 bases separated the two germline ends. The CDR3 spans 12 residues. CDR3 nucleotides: TGTGCCAGCAATACGGGGTCGGGTGGCTACACCTTC. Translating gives CASNTGSGGYTF.

The CDR3 DNA is TGTGCCAGCCAGAGGACAGGGCGGAGTGAAAAACTGTTTTTT. This translates into CASQRTGRSEKLFF. The gene calls are TRBV2 and TRBJ1-4; TRBD1 matches 8 bases. From germline, CDR1 is SNHLY and CDR2 FYNNEI. The CDR3 is made up of 14 amino acids. V lost 8 bases and J lost 7; bases outside the gene matches: 9.